The 3 T cell receptor delta chains below were found in one sample sequenced in a study of γδ T cells in repeated Plasmodium falciparum infection. TCRdb re-analyzed the multiplex PCR reads via CATT. The sample carries 85,000 to 100,000 delta-chain clones, 0.85% to 1% recorded once. Gammadelta T cells were flow-sorted from PBMC into Vgamma9/Vdelta2+ and Vdelta2-negative populations for bulk analysis. Specimen: gamma-delta T cells from blood. The receptor source for this set is a pool of human donors (malaria-infected and uninfected, not separated).

Only a few counts were recorded for this clone. TCRdb assigns this DNA the protein of a much larger clone, which departs from its translation at residue 13; this likely reflects a read error, and the protein shown comes from translating the DNA. The V gene was identified as TRDV1, while no J gene was called; TRDD3 is the table's D call and was not checked against the DNA. Germline V gives CDR1 TSWWSYY, CDR2 QGS. This CDR3 is built from 18 residues. CDR3: CALGELSNAPRYRGGLIF. The CDR3, as DNA: TGTGCTCTTGGGGAACTCAGTAATGCTCCCAGATACCGGGGGGGCCTCATCTTT.

Details on this clone: The translation of this DNA and the TCRdb protein of a much larger clone differ at residue 16, probably owing to a read error; the protein shown here is translated from the DNA. The J segment was not called; the V segment is TRDV1; the D segment call TRDD3 is taken from the table without a DNA check. This CDR3 has 18 amino acids. The V gene's germline CDR1 is TSWWSYY and CDR2 QGS. The CDR3 nucleotides read TGTGCTCTTGGGACCAGACCCTGGGGGACCCACGAGACCGATAAATTCATCTTT. It translates to CALGTRPWGTHETDKFIF.

This clone has ten or more counts. The CDR3 DNA follows: TGTGCTCTTGGGGAAGTAATCTATCTCCGTCCCCTTGTACTGGGGGATACGAAACAACACACCGATAAACTCATCTTT. Translated, it gives CALGEVIYLRPLVLGDTKQHTDKLIF. V usage is TRDV1 and J usage is TRDJ1; TRDD3 matches 13 bases. The J gene, missing from TCRdb, was assigned here through DNA to germline matching. The junction had 30 bases not matched to a gene; V was cut back by 2 bases and J by 0 bases. The CDR3 is 26 residues long. Germline V lookup: CDR1 TSWWSYY, CDR2 QGS.